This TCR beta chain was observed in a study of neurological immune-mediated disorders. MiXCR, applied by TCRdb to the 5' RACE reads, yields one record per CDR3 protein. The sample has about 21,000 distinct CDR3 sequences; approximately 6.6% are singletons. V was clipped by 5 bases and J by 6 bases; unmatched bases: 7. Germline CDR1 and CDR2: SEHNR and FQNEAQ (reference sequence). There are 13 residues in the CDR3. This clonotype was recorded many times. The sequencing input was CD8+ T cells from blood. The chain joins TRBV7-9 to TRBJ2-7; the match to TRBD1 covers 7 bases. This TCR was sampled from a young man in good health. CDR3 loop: CASSLGQPSEQYF. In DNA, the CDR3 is TGTGCCAGCAGCCTGGGACAGCCCTCCGAGCAGTACTTC.